One sample yielded the 25 T cell receptor beta chains listed below, sequenced in a study of cytomegalovirus exposure and HLA in healthy donors. The PCR had 60 Vbeta and 13 Jbeta primers. Measured with immunoSEQ multiplex PCR; TCRdb has only the in-frame clones, and not every one. The sample consists of approximately 79,000 clones, under 85% of them appearing once. Sequencing was performed on PBMCs. The source is a boy between 10 and 17 years old in good health and CMV-seronegative.

In its sample, this clone was seen a few times. V gene TRBV7-2 combines with J gene TRBJ1-1, with 9 bases lining up with TRBD1. V was clipped by 5 bases and J by 4 bases; unmatched bases: 5. The CDR3 totals 14 residues. Germline V lookup: CDR1 SGHTA, CDR2 FQGNSA. The CDR3 nucleotides read TGTGCCAGCAGCCCACAGGGGGCGCGCACTGAAGCTTTCTTT. This sequence encodes CASSPQGARTEAFF.

This clone appeared a single time. The genes are TRBV20-1 and TRBJ1-1; a weak D match, TRBD1 (5 bases). Germline CDR1 DFQATT, CDR2 SNEGSKA (reference sequence). The CDR3 is 11 residues long. V lost 4 bases, J lost 5 bases, and 8 bases lay in between. This CDR3 is CSAIKGTEAFF. For the CDR3, the DNA is TGCAGTGCTATAAAGGGGACTGAAGCTTTCTTT.

The chain couples TRBV28 to TRBJ1-1; D is unresolved. The CDR3 totals 15 residues. Trimming took off 2 bases at V and 1 base at J, with 11 bases between the two ends. From germline, CDR1 is MDHEN and CDR2 SYDVKM. CDR3 sequence reads: CASSLPSPGNTEAFF. DNA of the CDR3: TGTGCCAGCAGTTTACCCTCTCCGGGGAACACTGAAGCTTTCTTT.

The chain is built from TRBV28 and TRBJ1-5; the D gene is possibly TRBD1 (6 bases). The CDR3 has 14 amino acids. V lost 5 bases and J lost 7, with 15 bases in between. Germline assignment: CDR1 MDHEN and CDR2 SYDVKM. The CDR3 nucleotides are TGTGCCAGCAGTCCTCAGGGGCGTTGGCAGCCCCAGCATTTT. Amino acids: CASSPQGRWQPQHF.

V gene TRBV7-2 combines with J gene TRBJ1-5; the D is unclear. V lost 0 bases to trimming and J lost 3 bases, with 9 bases between them. The CDR3 runs to 15 residues. Germline V gene sequence: CDR1 SGHTA, CDR2 FQGNSA. CDR3 bases: TGTGCCAGCAGCTTAGCGGCCTCGAACAATCAGCCCCAGCATTTT. This sequence encodes CASSLAASNNQPQHF.

The gene calls are TRBV27 and TRBJ1-2, with D uncertain. The length of the CDR3 is 14 residues. Trimming removed 4 bases from V and 7 bases from J, with 16 bases in between. In germline, CDR1 is MNHEY, CDR2 SMNVEV (reference sequence). CDR3 DNA sequence: TGTGCCAGCAGTTGGCGGGAGGGCGTGGGTGGCTACACCTTC. Residues: CASSWREGVGGYTF.

The gene calls are TRBV5-1 and TRBJ2-3; D possibly corresponds to TRBD2 (6 bases). Germline CDR1 SGHRS, CDR2 YFSETQ. V lost 6 bases and J 1 base, leaving 15 bases between the germline ends. This CDR3 region has 15 residues. CDR3 loop: CASMLSGPGTDTQYF. The DNA for the CDR3 is TGCGCCAGCATGCTTAGCGGCCCGGGCACAGATACGCAGTATTTT.

V and J are TRBV29-1 and TRBJ2-1; D is perhaps TRBD2 (6 bases). Looked up from germline, CDR1 is SQVTM and CDR2 is ANQGSEA. The V end lost 6 bases, the J end lost 7 bases, and 10 bases lay between the germline ends. The CDR3 runs to 11 residues. The CDR3 here is CSVDGGNEQFF. In DNA form, the CDR3 reads TGCAGCGTGGATGGAGGGAATGAGCAGTTCTTC.

The chain uses TRBV19 and TRBJ1-5; D is possibly TRBD1 (6 bases). This CDR3 is built from 13 residues. Germline CDR1 and CDR2: LNHDA and SQIVND (reference sequence). The V end was cut by 6 bases, the J end by 0 bases, with 6 bases between. CDR3 in amino acids: CASRDSSNQPQHF. The CDR3 DNA follows: TGTGCCAGTAGGGACAGTAGCAATCAGCCCCAGCATTTT. Full variable domain (remainder filled in from reference TRBV19 and TRBJ1-5): DGGITQSPKYLFRKEGQNVTLSCEQNLNHDAMYWYRQDPGQGLRLIYYSQIVNDFQKGDIAEGYSVSREKKESFPLTVTSAQKNPTAFYLCASRDSSNQPQHFGDGTRLSIL.

V is TRBV29-1 and J is TRBJ1-2, with D possibly being TRBD1 (5 bases). Germline V gives CDR1 SQVTM, CDR2 ANQGSEA. This CDR3 spans 12 amino acids. V was shortened by 1 base and J by 4 bases, with 7 bases between the two germline ends. CDR3 sequence: CSVEAGPYGYTF. The CDR3, as DNA: TGCAGCGTTGAAGCAGGGCCCTATGGCTACACCTTC.

The J gene is TRBJ2-1, the V gene TRBV5-6, with TRBD1 matching 7 bases. V lost 4 bases and J lost 4; bases outside the gene matches: 5. The CDR3 length is 14 residues. The germline V gene has CDR1 SGHDT and CDR2 YYEEEE. The CDR3 region has the DNA TGTGCCAGCAGCCCGATGGGACAGTACAATGAGCAGTTCTTC. This sequence encodes CASSPMGQYNEQFF.

This rearrangement joins TRBV28 to TRBJ1-1, with 7 bases that match TRBD1. The CDR3 spans 12 residues. Germline trimming cut 3 bases from V and 8 bases from J; bases unmatched to any gene: 3. Germline V gene sequence: CDR1 MDHEN, CDR2 SYDVKM. The CDR3 loop is CASSLARGEAFF. The CDR3 DNA reads as TGTGCCAGCAGTTTGGCCAGGGGGGAAGCTTTCTTT.

The J gene is TRBJ2-7, the V gene TRBV7-2, with D tentatively TRBD2 (5 bases). The length of the CDR3 is 13 residues. V was trimmed by 8 bases and J by 6 bases, leaving 17 bases between them. Germline V gene lookup returns CDR1 SGHTA and CDR2 FQGNSA. The CDR3 sequence: CASSPERVGEQYF. Here the CDR3 DNA reads TGTGCCAGCTCGCCGGAGAGGGTTGGCGAGCAGTACTTC.

The CDR3: CASSESRGNQPQHF. CDR3 sequence (DNA): TGTGCCAGCAGTGAGTCGAGGGGCAATCAGCCCCAGCATTTT. The chain couples TRBV6-1 to TRBJ1-5, with no clear D. The CDR3 extends over 14 amino acids. V was shortened by 3 bases and J by 2 bases, with 8 bases between the two germline ends. Germline V gene data show CDR1 as MNHNS and CDR2 as SASEGT.

The chain links TRBV27 to TRBJ1-1; D uncertain. CDR3 length: 13 residues. Looked up from germline, CDR1 is MNHEY and CDR2 is SMNVEV (reference sequence). V was shortened by 2 bases and J by 3 bases, with 7 bases between the two germline ends. CDR3 region: CASSLREHTEAFF. DNA of the CDR3: TGTGCCAGCAGTTTACGGGAGCACACTGAAGCTTTCTTT.

CDR3 coding DNA: TGTGCCAGCAGTTTCTTGGGGGCCGCGCAGTATTTT. This gives the protein CASSFLGAAQYF. V and J are TRBV27 and TRBJ2-3; weak D call: TRBD1 (6 bases). The CDR3 has 12 residues. V lost 3 bases and J 10 bases, leaving 11 bases between the germline ends. CDR1 is MNHEY, CDR2 SMNVEV, per germline (reference sequence).

V is TRBV6-1 and J is TRBJ2-7; 7 bases fit TRBD1. This CDR3 has 13 amino acids. V shed 6 bases, J shed 2 bases, and the junction held 4 bases outside the gene matches. Germline CDR1 reads MNHNS; CDR2 reads SASEGT. This CDR3 reads CASRGQLTYEQYF. The CDR3 DNA reads as TGTGCCAGCAGGGGACAGCTCACCTACGAGCAGTACTTC.

CDR3 nucleotides: TGTGCCAGCAGTGAGACCGGGACTAGCTACTACAATGAGCAGTTCTTC. Amino acid sequence: CASSETGTSYYNEQFF. The chain links TRBV25-1 to TRBJ2-1, with 9 bases fitting TRBD2. V dropped 3 bases and J dropped 3; count of bases not matched to a gene: 6. The germline gives CDR1 MGHDK, CDR2 SYGVNS. The CDR3 runs to 16 residues.

This chain connects TRBV4-3 to TRBJ1-5; a weak D match, TRBD1 (5 bases). Germline V gives CDR1 LGHNA, CDR2 YSLEER. Trimming shortened V by 0 bases and J by 2 bases, and 8 bases separated the two germline ends. The CDR3 is 15 amino acids. CDR3 coding DNA: TGCGCCAGCAGCCAAGATTCACAGGGCAATCAGCCCCAGCATTTT. Its protein is CASSQDSQGNQPQHF.

The chain is built from TRBV7-6 and TRBJ1-1; no clear D. V lost 0 bases, J lost 0 bases, and 11 bases lay in between. Germline V CDR1 and CDR2: SGHVS, FNYEAQ. This CDR3 region has 16 residues. DNA of the CDR3: TGTGCCAGCAGCTTAGCGCAAGGACTCTTGAACACTGAAGCTTTCTTT. As protein: CASSLAQGLLNTEAFF.

This chain's CDR3 is CASSSGTAEAFF. CDR3 in DNA: TGTGCCAGCAGCTCAGGGACAGCTGAAGCTTTCTTT. The chain combines TRBV5-6 with TRBJ1-1; TRBD1 matches at 7 bases. CDR3 length: 12 residues. V lost 3 bases, J lost 6 bases, and 2 bases stayed unmatched. Germline V gene lookup returns CDR1 SGHDT and CDR2 YYEEEE. The variable domain in full, completed from reference TRBV5-6 and TRBJ1-1, reads DAGVTQSPTHLIKTRGQQVTLRCSPKSGHDTVSWYQQALGQGPQFIFQYYEEEERQRGNFPDRFSGHQFPNYSSELNVNALLLGDSALYLCASSSGTAEAFFGQGTRLTVV.

The chain uses TRBV7-2 and TRBJ2-7; weak D call: TRBD1 (5 bases). Germline CDR1 SGHTA, CDR2 FQGNSA. This CDR3 comprises 14 residues. V lost 5 bases to trimming and J lost 2 bases, with 13 bases between them. Written as DNA, the CDR3 is TGTGCCAGCAGCCCCCGACAGATTACCTACGAGCAGTACTTC. As protein: CASSPRQITYEQYF.

The sample holds one count of this clone. V usage is TRBV7-9 and J usage is TRBJ1-2, with D possibly matching TRBD1 (5 bases). The CDR3 contains 14 residues. Between the trimmed V and J ends, which lost 4 bases and 3 bases, there was a span of 12 bases. CDR1 and CDR2 from the germline V gene are SEHNR and FQNEAQ (reference sequence). The CDR3 loop reads CASSSYLGDYGYTF. In DNA, the CDR3 is TGTGCCAGCAGCTCCTACTTAGGGGACTATGGCTACACCTTC. Based on the CDR3 plus reference TRBV7-9 and TRBJ1-2, the full variable domain is DTGVSQNPRHKITKRGQNVTFRCDPISEHNRLYWYRQTLGQGPEFLTYFQNEAQLEKSRLLSDRFSAERPKGSFSTLEIQRTEQGDSAMYLCASSSYLGDYGYTFGSGTRLTVV.

The chain combines TRBV30 with TRBJ2-1; a possible D gene is TRBD2 (5 bases). This CDR3 is 13 amino acids long. CDR1 and CDR2 (germline): GTSNPN, SVGIG (reference sequence). V lost 5 bases to trimming and J lost 3 bases, with 11 bases between them. CDR3 amino acids: CAWVSGVYNEQFF. CDR3 DNA: TGTGCCTGGGTCTCCGGGGTCTACAATGAGCAGTTCTTC. The full variable domain, with the rest looked up from reference TRBV30 and TRBJ2-1, is SQTIHQWPATLVQPVGSPLSLECTVEGTSNPNLYWYRQAAGRGLQLLFYSVGIGQISSEVPQNLSASRPQDRQFILSSKKLLLSDSGFYLCAWVSGVYNEQFFGPGTRLTVL.

The chain is built from TRBV29-1 and TRBJ1-1; D might be TRBD1 (6 bases). V was trimmed by 7 bases and J by 11 bases, leaving 17 bases between them. The V gene's germline CDR1 is SQVTM and CDR2 ANQGSEA. This CDR3 has 11 amino acids. The CDR3 loop reads CSAREGGQAFF. CDR3 DNA: TGCAGCGCCCGGGAGGGGGGGCAGGCTTTCTTT.